The 14 T cell receptor beta chains below come from one sample, sequenced in a study of post-analysis software for immune sequencing data. Study-wide results and caveats: Patients used five TRBV segments, including TRBV5-6, TRBV5-1 and TRBV20-1, more often than controls.

Unique molecular identifiers had been added to the TCR beta cDNA libraries. TCRdb itself ran the PCR reads through MiXCR, one entry per CDR3 protein. Here the sample spans 430,000 or so distinct CDR3 sequences, approximately 42% being singletons. Their specific antigens are unknown. The sequenced sample consisted of blood. These receptors were taken from a girl aged 2 to 9 with multiple sclerosis.

There are a few counts of this clonotype. The V and J genes are TRBV6-5 and TRBJ2-3, with D uncertain. V lost 6 bases and J lost 1, with 11 bases in between. This CDR3 comprises 14 residues. The germline gives CDR1 MNHEY, CDR2 SVGAGI. Written as DNA, the CDR3 is TGTGCCAGCAGATATACCCCCGGCACAGATACGCAGTATTTT. This gives the protein CASRYTPGTDTQYF.

The chain joins TRBV28 to TRBJ2-1; 10 nucleotides align to TRBD1. CDR3 length equals 14 residues. V shed 5 bases, J shed 7 bases, and the junction held 5 bases outside the gene matches. Germline CDR1 and CDR2: MDHEN and SYDVKM. The CDR3 here is CASSQRTGGNEQFF. The CDR3 coding sequence is TGTGCCAGCAGTCAGCGGACAGGGGGAAATGAGCAGTTCTTC. Drawing the rest from reference TRBV28 and TRBJ2-1, the complete variable domain is DVKVTQSSRYLVKRTGEKVFLECVQDMDHENMFWYRQDPGLGLRLIYFSYDVKMKEKGDIPEGYSVSREKKERFSLILESASTNQTSMYLCASSQRTGGNEQFFGPGTRLTVL.

This clonotype was counted a single time. The junction shows a germline mismatch at one end, possibly a read error. The CDR3 nucleotides are TGTTCCAGCAGCCCGAGGACAGGGGGCGGTTTAAACTATGGCTACACCTTC. Residues: CSSSPRTGGGLNYGYTF. The chain employs TRBV7-9 and TRBJ1-2; TRBD1 matches at 11 bases. CDR1 and CDR2 from the germline V gene are SEHNR and FQNEAQ (reference sequence). The CDR3 loop spans 17 amino acids.

Only a few counts were recorded for this clonotype. The gene calls are TRBV11-2 and TRBJ1-2; tentatively, D is TRBD1 (5 bases). The CDR3 is 16 residues long. Trimming left V 5 bases short and J 1 base short, with 17 bases between. CDR1 is SGHAT and CDR2 is FQNNGV in the germline V gene. The CDR3 bases are TGTGCCAGCAGCAGATCGGACGGGACCTTTAACTATGGCTACACCTTC. This translates into CASSRSDGTFNYGYTF.

The rearrangement joins TRBV20-1 to TRBJ2-7, with D unclear. CDR1 and CDR2 (germline): DFQATT, SNEGSKA (reference sequence). CDR3 length: 11 residues. V was pared by 5 bases and J by 6 bases, with 11 bases between. CDR3 region: CSAALGREQYF. In DNA, the CDR3 is TGCAGTGCTGCCCTAGGGCGCGAGCAGTACTTC.

This chain connects TRBV12-3 or TRBV12-4 to TRBJ2-3, with D perhaps being TRBD1 or TRBD2 (5 bases each). V was pared by 8 bases and J by 6 bases, with 9 bases between. This CDR3 is built from 11 residues. The CDR3 protein is CASGGLDTQYF. CDR3 nucleotides: TGTGCCAGCGGGGGTCTGGATACGCAGTATTTT.

The chain carries TRBV7-8 and TRBJ1-5; D not resolved. Trimming left V 4 bases short and J 0 bases short, with 19 bases between. Germline V gives CDR1 SGHVS, CDR2 FQNEAQ. The CDR3 runs 18 residues. CDR3 protein: CASSSNRTGRISNQPQHF. CDR3 coding DNA: TGTGCCAGCAGCTCTAACCGGACGGGCCGAATTAGCAATCAGCCCCAGCATTTT.

The chain links TRBV20-1 to TRBJ2-7; 12 bases line up with TRBD2. The trim removed 5 bases at V and 1 base at J, leaving 3 bases unmatched. Looked up from germline, CDR1 is DFQATT and CDR2 is SNEGSKA (reference sequence). CDR3 size: 14 residues. This CDR3 reads CSAPGTSGSYEQYF. The CDR3 coding sequence is TGCAGTGCTCCCGGGACTAGCGGGTCCTACGAGCAGTACTTC.

The table lists this clonotype with a few counts. The chain combines TRBV28 with TRBJ2-7; tentatively, D is TRBD1 (6 bases). The V end was cut by 5 bases, the J end by 2 bases, with 13 bases between. Germline V gene sequence: CDR1 MDHEN, CDR2 SYDVKM. The CDR3 has 14 residues. The CDR3 loop reads CASSIDRRPYEQYF. The CDR3 region has the DNA TGTGCCAGCAGTATCGACAGGCGCCCCTACGAGCAGTACTTC.

This clonotype showed up just a few times. The CDR3 DNA is TGCAGTGCTAGTCGTCTAGCGGGGAGCACAGATACGCAGTATTTT. Translated: CSASRLAGSTDTQYF. The rearrangement links TRBV20-1 to TRBJ2-3, with TRBD2 matching 9 bases. The CDR3 has 15 residues. The germline V gene encodes CDR1 DFQATT and CDR2 SNEGSKA (reference sequence). Trimming took 3 bases from V and 0 from J; bases not matched to a gene: 4.

The V gene is TRBV19, the J gene TRBJ2-6; TRBD1 is a possible D gene (5 bases). V was pared by 5 bases and J by 0 bases, with 17 bases between. Germline CDR1 is LNHDA and CDR2 is SQIVND (reference sequence). The length of the CDR3 is 18 residues. CDR3 sequence: CASSDPETEHSGANVLTF. CDR3 in DNA: TGTGCCAGTAGTGACCCCGAGACAGAACACTCTGGGGCCAACGTCCTGACTTTC.

The V call is TRBV20-1, the J call TRBJ2-2; 8 bases match TRBD1. Germline V gives CDR1 DFQATT, CDR2 SNEGSKA (reference sequence). The trim removed 6 bases at V and 0 bases at J, leaving 6 bases unmatched. This CDR3 has 15 amino acids. Here the CDR3 reads CSAGQGATNTGELFF. DNA of the CDR3: TGCAGTGCAGGGCAGGGGGCGACGAACACCGGGGAGCTGTTTTTT.

A note on this clonotype: This sequence may be a read error, since a much larger clone differs from it by one base. The chain is built from TRBV20-1 and TRBJ2-3; TRBD2 matches 14 bases. The length of the CDR3 is 16 residues. Trimming cost V 5 bases and J 5 bases; bases outside gene matches: 9. In germline, CDR1 is DFQATT, CDR2 SNEGSKA (reference sequence). The CDR3 DNA sequence: TGCAGTGCTGGACGCCCGGGACTAGCGGGAGAAGATACGCAGTATTTT. Translated, it gives CSAGRPGLAGEDTQYF.

The chain employs TRBV6-5 and TRBJ1-6; D possibly corresponds to TRBD1 (6 bases). CDR1 is MNHEY, CDR2 SVGAGI, per germline. The CDR3 runs 16 residues. V was clipped by 5 bases and J by 4 bases, with 15 bases between them. The CDR3 DNA follows: TGTGCCAGCAGTCCCCACGGGGGCCGGTATAATTCACCCCTCCACTTT. Amino acids: CASSPHGGRYNSPLHF.